A selection of T cell receptor beta chains follows, all from one sample in a study of CD8 T cells in acute hepatitis C reinfection. TCRdb's table, derived via immunoSEQ multiplex PCR, lists solely in-frame clones and lacks some. The data show 35,000 to 40,000 clones, around nine tenths seen once. Sequences were obtained from naive CD8+ T cells from PBMCs. The receptors come from a man between 25 and 39 years old with chronic hepatitis C. The CDR3 runs from the conserved cysteine through the conserved F or W.

V	CDR3
TRBV30	CAWSGQGSYEQYF
TRBV18	CASSPPGTDLSYEQYF
TRBV4-2	CASSQDYGSPGPSTNEKLFF
TRBV6-1	CASSDPPTVSQHF
TRBV11-2	CASSLGTYEQYF
TRBV5-6	CASSAGQGQNIQYF
TRBV7-9	CASSLLARPYEQYF
TRBV2	CASTSGNEQFF
TRBV9	CASSVERQGTTNYGYTF
TRBV4-1	CASSRRDTGGGGDEKLFF
TRBV2	CASSGQGGRTEAFF
TRBV4-2	CASSPPQTAYSPLHF
TRBV5-4	CASSSGLAGLWNEQFF
TRBV19	CASSPSGMGGNEQFF
TRBV29-1	CSATLPGQPQHF
TRBV19	CASRTTSSYNEQFF
TRBV7-8	CASSLTPQPQHF
TRBV9	CASSVHGGGGVADTQYF
TRBV9	CASSLVTSGDYNEQFF
TRBV9	CASSVRPGPRDEQFF
TRBV19	CASSVSTRRQETQYF
TRBV7-3	CASSPMRSSYNEQFF
TRBV4-1	CASSQVTDNEQFF
TRBV27	CASSLYPNTEAFF
TRBV7-9	CASSLARLGVVGNTEAFF
TRBV7-6	CASSFLQSNTGELFF
TRBV19	CASSEGYAGELFF
TRBV19	CASSPGPIDNEQFF
TRBV4-1	CASSPARQGSSYEQYF
TRBV6-1	CASSEVSGWVITLQGYTF
TRBV7-3	CASSFSAGAVADEQFF
TRBV18	CASSFAGQGVDEQYF
TRBV5-4	CASSLAGYQETQYF
TRBV4-1	CASSQASRDNEQFF
TRBV5-8	CASPGGGDEKLFF